One sample yielded the 26 T cell receptor beta chains listed below, sequenced in a study of blood T cell repertoires in COVID-19. Generated by immunoSEQ multiplex PCR, the TCRdb table keeps only in-frame clones and is missing some. The repertoire holds around 130,000 clones, with over 85% as singletons. The sample comprised peripheral blood. The receptors were gathered from a man between 50 and 59 years old with active COVID-19.

The V gene is TRBV29-1, the J gene TRBJ2-5; D unresolved. Trimming cost V 8 bases and J 5 bases, with 12 bases left between them. Per germline, CDR1 SQVTM and CDR2 ANQGSEA. The CDR3 covers 11 residues. The CDR3 reads CSPTVAETQYF. In DNA form, the CDR3 reads TGCAGCCCCACGGTCGCTGAGACCCAGTACTTC. Using reference TRBV29-1 and TRBJ2-5 for the parts outside the CDR3, the full variable domain is SAVISQKPSRDICQRGTSLTIQCQVDSQVTMMFWYRQQPGQSLTLIATANQGSEATYESGFVIDKFPISRPNLTFSTLTVSNMSPEDSSIYLCSPTVAETQYFGPGTRLLVL.

This chain joins TRBV6-6 and TRBJ1-6; TRBD1 matches at 7 bases. The CDR3 is 14 amino acids. Losses at the gene ends were 4 bases for V and 7 bases for J; bases not matched to a gene: 4. Looked up from germline, CDR1 is MNHNY and CDR2 is SVGAGI (reference sequence). The CDR3 reads CASSSGTENSPLHF. For the CDR3, the DNA is TGTGCCAGCAGTTCCGGGACAGAAAATTCACCCCTCCACTTT.

This chain joins TRBV6-8 and TRBJ2-5; 7 bases map to TRBD1. There are 17 residues in the CDR3. The germline V gene encodes CDR1 MNHGY and CDR2 SAAAGT. J lost 4 bases, V lost 5 bases, and 16 bases had no gene match. The CDR3, as DNA: TGTGCCAGCAGTAAAAGGACAGGACGGGACGGTTCAGAGACCCAGTACTTC. Protein product: CASSKRTGRDGSETQYF.

This chain joins TRBV11-2 and TRBJ1-6; the D is unclear. V lost 1 base to trimming and J lost 6 bases, with 10 bases between them. The CDR3 is 15 amino acids. Germline loops: CDR1 SGHAT, CDR2 FQNNGV. CDR3 region: CASSLAAGSNSPLHF. DNA of the CDR3: TGTGCCAGCAGCTTAGCGGCAGGTAGTAATTCACCCCTCCACTTT.

This chain connects TRBV18 to TRBJ2-1; 10 nucleotides align to TRBD1. Germline CDR1 and CDR2: KGHSH and LQKENI. The CDR3 is made up of 20 amino acids. The V and J ends lost 4 bases and 0 bases, in that order; junction bases with no gene match: 15. In DNA form, the CDR3 reads TGTGCCAGCTCACTTCTCGTGGGACAGGGGTCTACTATCTCCTACAATGAGCAGTTCTTC. Protein: CASSLLVGQGSTISYNEQFF.

The chain joins TRBV28 to TRBJ1-1; 8 bases agree with TRBD1. The V segment lost 5 bases and the J segment 6 bases; nucleotides outside the gene matches: 11. This CDR3 comprises 15 residues. CDR1 and CDR2 from the germline V gene are MDHEN and SYDVKM. As DNA, the CDR3 is TGTGCCAGCAGTAGTACCGGACAGGGCGGACCTGAAGCTTTCTTT. Translation gives CASSSTGQGGPEAFF.

The chain joins TRBV10-2 to TRBJ2-3, with D tentatively TRBD2 (5 bases). V gave up 3 bases and J gave up 6 bases, with 16 bases separating them. CDR1 and CDR2 from the germline V gene are WSHSY and SAAADI. The CDR3 is made up of 15 amino acids. In nucleotides, the CDR3 is TGCGCCAGCAGTGACGGTACTAGAATACACGATACGCAGTATTTT. Its translation is CASSDGTRIHDTQYF.

The chain recombines TRBV6-5 with TRBJ2-6; the match to TRBD2 covers 7 bases. CDR3 length equals 15 residues. Trimming removed 2 bases from V and 2 bases from J; junction bases left unmatched: 0. The germline CDR1 and CDR2 sequences are MNHEY and SVGAGI. The CDR3 loop is CASSYGGAGANVLTF. The CDR3 DNA follows: TGTGCCAGCAGTTACGGGGGGGCTGGGGCCAACGTCCTGACTTTC.

The chain combines TRBV7-9 with TRBJ1-3; D may be TRBD1 (5 bases). CDR3 length: 16 residues. Germline V gives CDR1 SEHNR, CDR2 FQNEAQ (reference sequence). Trimming took 4 bases from V and 2 from J, leaving 15 bases between them. CDR3: CASSSHRFLAGNTIYF. CDR3 sequence (DNA): TGTGCCAGCAGCTCACACAGGTTCCTTGCTGGAAACACCATATATTTT.

This clone was found once. The chain uses TRBV5-4 and TRBJ1-1; D is uncertain. This CDR3 has 12 residues. Trimming took off 3 bases at V and 4 bases at J, with 7 bases between the two ends. Germline lookup yields CDR1 SGHNT and CDR2 YYREEE (reference sequence). This CDR3 is CASSSELTEAFF. In nucleotides, the CDR3 is TGTGCCAGCAGCTCCGAACTCACTGAAGCTTTCTTT.

The genes are TRBV12-3 or TRBV12-4 and TRBJ2-7; D is perhaps TRBD1 (5 bases). V was pared by 2 bases and J by 5 bases, with 10 bases between. CDR3 length: 13 residues. This CDR3 reads CASSLRGWNEQYF. Written as DNA, the CDR3 is TGTGCCAGCAGTTTAAGGGGATGGAACGAGCAGTACTTC.

The chain recombines TRBV24-1 with TRBJ2-1, with a weak D call TRBD1 (7 bases). The CDR3 is 15 amino acids. Trimming left V 9 bases short and J 0 bases short, with 14 bases between. CDR1 KGHDR and CDR2 SFDVKD come from the germline V gene. CDR3 DNA: TGTGCCACCGCAGGGGGGCCTAGCTCCTACAATGAGCAGTTCTTC. Translation gives CATAGGPSSYNEQFF.

The rearrangement uses TRBV13 and TRBJ2-7; 8 nucleotides agree with TRBD1. Per germline, CDR1 PRHDT and CDR2 FYEKMQ (reference sequence). This CDR3 contains 16 residues. With V trimmed by 5 bases and J by 1 base, 10 bases remained unmatched. Here the CDR3 reads CASSLSRDRSSYEQYF. The CDR3 DNA reads as TGTGCCAGCAGCCTCTCTAGGGACAGGAGTTCCTACGAGCAGTACTTC.

This chain uses TRBV7-9 with TRBJ2-3; 9 bases are a match to TRBD1. The J segment lost 4 bases and the V segment lost 5 bases, leaving 1 base of the junction unmatched. This CDR3 is 13 amino acids long. From germline, CDR1 is SEHNR and CDR2 FQNEAQ (reference sequence). CDR3 coding DNA: TGTGCCAGCAGCAGGACAGGGGCAGATACGCAGTATTTT. Encoded protein: CASSRTGADTQYF.

The V gene is TRBV19, the J gene TRBJ1-5, with no clear D. The V gene lost 5 bases and the J gene lost 5 bases, with 13 bases spanning the gap. This CDR3 contains 14 residues. Germline lookup yields CDR1 LNHDA and CDR2 SQIVND (reference sequence). The CDR3 loop is CASSHLRRDQPQHF. The CDR3 nucleotides read TGTGCCAGTAGTCATTTACGGAGGGATCAGCCCCAGCATTTT. Using reference TRBV19 and TRBJ1-5 for the parts outside the CDR3, the full variable domain is DGGITQSPKYLFRKEGQNVTLSCEQNLNHDAMYWYRQDPGQGLRLIYYSQIVNDFQKGDIAEGYSVSREKKESFPLTVTSAQKNPTAFYLCASSHLRRDQPQHFGDGTRLSIL.

The V and J genes are TRBV11-2 and TRBJ2-6, with 7 bases lining up with TRBD1. From germline, CDR1 is SGHAT and CDR2 FQNNGV. The CDR3 is made up of 19 amino acids. V gave up 5 bases and J gave up 0 bases; unmatched junction bases: 13. The CDR3, as DNA: TGTGCCAGCAGCCTTGGTGGGACAGTTTCAAACTCTGGGGCCAACGTCCTGACTTTC. Encoded protein: CASSLGGTVSNSGANVLTF.

This sequence joins TRBV30 and TRBJ2-1; 9 bases fit TRBD2. The CDR3 length is 17 residues. Per germline, CDR1 GTSNPN and CDR2 SVGIG (reference sequence). Trimming took 0 bases from V and 0 from J; bases not matched to a gene: 6. For the CDR3, the DNA is TGTGCCTGGAGTGTAGCGGGGGGCCCCAGCTCCTACAATGAGCAGTTCTTC. Protein: CAWSVAGGPSSYNEQFF.

The CDR3 is CASSQPGAGTYNEQFF. DNA of the CDR3: TGTGCCAGCAGTCAACCGGGAGCGGGGACCTACAATGAGCAGTTCTTC. The chain employs TRBV6-2 or TRBV6-3 and TRBJ2-1; 7 nucleotides line up with TRBD2. Trimming removed 5 bases from V and 2 bases from J; junction bases left unmatched: 9. Germline V CDR1 and CDR2: MNHEY, SVGEGT. This CDR3 is built from 16 residues.

This sequence joins TRBV7-9 and TRBJ2-7; possible D gene TRBD1, 5 bases. Trimming removed 5 bases from V and 0 bases from J, with 14 bases in between. The CDR3 is 15 amino acids. Germline CDR1 is SEHNR and CDR2 is FQNEAQ (reference sequence). The CDR3 DNA reads as TGTGCCAGCAGCCTAAGGGGATGGTACTCCTACGAGCAGTACTTC. Translating gives CASSLRGWYSYEQYF.

The chain combines TRBV7-5 with TRBJ2-3; the DNA was not used to check the table's D call, TRBD1. TRBV7-5 is tagged as a pseudogene. There are 12 residues in the CDR3. The CDR3 region is CARQVGGDTQYF. The DNA of the CDR3 is TGTGCCAGACAGGTAGGGGGAGATACGCAGTATTTT.

V usage is TRBV3-1 (or the pseudogene TRBV3-2) and J usage is TRBJ1-5; no definite D call. There are 15 residues in the CDR3. Trimming stripped 4 bases from V and 4 bases from J, with 14 bases between. Germline V gene lookup returns CDR1 LGHDT and CDR2 YNNKEL (reference sequence). Here the CDR3 DNA reads TGTGCCAGCAGCCCGGCCATGGGAGTAAATCAGCCCCAGCATTTT. Protein sequence: CASSPAMGVNQPQHF.

The chain has TRBV24-1 and TRBJ2-1; D might be TRBD1 (6 bases). Germline V gene lookup returns CDR1 KGHDR and CDR2 SFDVKD. CDR3 size: 13 residues. Deletions cut 0 bases from V and 10 bases from J, with 9 bases between. This CDR3 reads CATSDLLQGEQFF. The CDR3 nucleotides read TGTGCCACCAGTGATTTGCTCCAGGGGGAGCAGTTCTTC.

The chain recombines TRBV10-1 with TRBJ1-1; D is unresolved. V was cut by 3 bases and J by 4 bases, with 12 bases left in between. CDR1 is WNHNN and CDR2 is SYGVQD in the germline V gene (reference sequence). This CDR3 region has 14 residues. The CDR3 nucleotides read TGCGCCAGCAGTGACGGTGGTGGAGGCACTGAAGCTTTCTTT. This codes for CASSDGGGGTEAFF.

For the CDR3, the DNA is TGTGCCAGCATGGGAGAACGCCCCTATGAGCAGTTCTTC. Encoded protein: CASMGERPYEQFF. This chain connects TRBV6-5 to TRBJ2-1; possible D gene TRBD2, 5 bases. The germline gives CDR1 MNHEY, CDR2 SVGAGI. The length of the CDR3 is 13 residues. V gave up 7 bases and J gave up 8 bases, with 15 bases separating them.

This chain joins TRBV13 and TRBJ1-6; no firm D call. V dropped 1 base and J dropped 0 bases, with 7 bases sitting between them. This CDR3 is 16 amino acids long. Per the germline V gene, CDR1 is PRHDT and CDR2 is FYEKMQ (reference sequence). The CDR3 DNA reads TGTGCCAGCAGCTTAGTAAGGAGCTCCTATAATTCACCCCTCCACTTT. Translation: CASSLVRSSYNSPLHF.

The chain has TRBV11-2 and TRBJ1-2; TRBD1 agrees at 10 bases. The junction had 5 bases not matched to a gene; V was cut back by 4 bases and J by 3 bases. The CDR3 runs 15 residues. CDR1 and CDR2 (germline): SGHAT, FQNNGV. The CDR3 spells CASSSPDRGDYGYTF. CDR3 DNA: TGTGCCAGCAGCTCGCCGGACAGGGGGGACTATGGCTACACCTTC.